Below, 6 T cell receptor beta chains from the same sample are listed, as sequenced in a study of blood T cell repertoires in COVID-19. Assay: immunoSEQ multiplex PCR; the TCRdb copy retains only in-frame clones and omits some. The sample lists some 68,000 clones; about 92% were seen once. The sequenced material came from peripheral blood. These receptors were taken from a man in his forties or fifties with COVID-19, enrolled during active disease.

This clone appeared once. The gene calls are TRBV5-4 and TRBJ1-6, with 9 bases that match TRBD1. The V segment lost 4 bases and the J segment 7 bases; nucleotides outside the gene matches: 9. This CDR3 spans 16 amino acids. The germline gives CDR1 SGHNT, CDR2 YYREEE (reference sequence). The chain's CDR3 is CASSDNRDRVNSPLHF. The CDR3 coding sequence is TGTGCCAGCAGCGACAACCGGGACAGGGTGAATTCACCCCTCCACTTT.

The genes are TRBV5-1 and TRBJ2-1; possible D gene TRBD2, 5 bases. In germline, CDR1 is SGHRS, CDR2 YFSETQ. The length of the CDR3 is 16 residues. The germline V and J ends were trimmed by 2 bases and 2 bases, with 14 bases remaining between them. In nucleotides, the CDR3 is TGCGCCAGCAGCTTAGGTGGGAGTGGGACCTACAATGAGCAGTTCTTC. Its translation: CASSLGGSGTYNEQFF.

This chain links TRBV5-1 with TRBJ2-1, with D unclear. The V gene's germline CDR1 is SGHRS and CDR2 YFSETQ. V shed 0 bases and J shed 7 bases, with 20 bases lying between them. The CDR3 length is 17 residues. The CDR3 nucleotides read TGCGCCAGCAGCTTGGGGCGGAGACCAACGGTATCTAATGAGCAGTTCTTC. This translates into CASSLGRRPTVSNEQFF.

This sequence joins TRBV30 and TRBJ1-3; no clear D gene. V gave up 0 bases and J gave up 6 bases, with 12 bases separating them. Looked up from germline, CDR1 is GTSNPN and CDR2 is SVGIG (reference sequence). CDR3 length: 14 residues. This CDR3 reads CAWSVVGKSNTIYF. Written as DNA, the CDR3 is TGTGCCTGGAGTGTTGTCGGGAAATCAAACACCATATATTTT.

V and J are TRBV20-1 and TRBJ1-5, with TRBD1 matching over 7 bases. Germline assignment: CDR1 DFQATT and CDR2 SNEGSKA (reference sequence). The CDR3 length is 17 residues. After removal of 3 bases from V and 0 bases from J, the junction contained 11 bases not matched to a gene. CDR3 loop: CSASEGARGYSNQPQHF. CDR3 nucleotide sequence: TGCAGTGCTAGTGAGGGGGCGAGAGGATATAGCAATCAGCCCCAGCATTTT.

V and J are TRBV28 and TRBJ1-4, with D possibly being TRBD1 (5 bases). The CDR3 spans 15 residues. The germline CDR1 and CDR2 sequences are MDHEN and SYDVKM. The V gene lost 6 bases and the J gene lost 4 bases, with 15 bases spanning the gap. CDR3 protein: CASSHRRQGNEKLFF. The CDR3 bases are TGTGCCAGCAGCCATCGTCGGCAGGGTAATGAAAAACTGTTTTTT.